This TCR beta chain was observed in a study of radiation and T cells in renal cell carcinoma. Study information: Nephrectomy followed 15 Gy stereotactic body radiation by 4 weeks.

Produced via immunoSEQ multiplex PCR; TCRdb's table is partial and in-frame only. The sample holds under 150,000 clones, about 81% seen once. Trimming pared 7 bases from V and 4 bases from J, leaving 10 bases between. The length of the CDR3 is 13 residues. The germline CDR1 and CDR2 sequences are MNHNS and SASEGT. The time point here: blood 2 weeks post-SBRT. The treatment here: 15 Gy SBRT to primary tumor, nephrectomy 4 weeks later. Serial blood draws occurred at baseline and 2 and 4 weeks post-SBRT. This renal cell carcinoma was of the clear cell type. Notes on the study in general: Top tumor clonotypes rose in blood 2 weeks post-radiation, then contracted.

Comment on this clone: Its antigen is undetermined.

Source: blood, taken from a patient whose treatment included radiotherapy and nephrectomy. The receptor was derived from a woman aged 60-75 years with renal cell carcinoma. This chain connects TRBV6-1 to TRBJ1-4; unclear D gene. CDR3 sequence reads: CASTGIINEKLFF. In DNA form, the CDR3 reads TGTGCCAGCACGGGGATTATTAATGAAAAACTGTTTTTT.